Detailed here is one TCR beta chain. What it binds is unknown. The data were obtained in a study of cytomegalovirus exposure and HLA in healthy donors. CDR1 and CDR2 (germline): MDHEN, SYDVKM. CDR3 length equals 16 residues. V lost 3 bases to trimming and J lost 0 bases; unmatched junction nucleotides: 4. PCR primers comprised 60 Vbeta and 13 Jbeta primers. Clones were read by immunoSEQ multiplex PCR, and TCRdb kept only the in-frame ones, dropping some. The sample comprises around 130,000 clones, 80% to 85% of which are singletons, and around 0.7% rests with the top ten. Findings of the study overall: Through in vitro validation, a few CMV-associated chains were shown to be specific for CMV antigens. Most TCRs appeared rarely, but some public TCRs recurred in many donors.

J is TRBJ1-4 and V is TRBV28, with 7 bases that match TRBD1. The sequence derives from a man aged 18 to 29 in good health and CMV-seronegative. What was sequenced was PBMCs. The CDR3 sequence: CASSFADRTTNEKLFF. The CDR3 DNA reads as TGTGCCAGCAGTTTTGCGGACAGGACAACTAATGAAAAACTGTTTTTT. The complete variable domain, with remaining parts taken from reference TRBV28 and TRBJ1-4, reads DVKVTQSSRYLVKRTGEKVFLECVQDMDHENMFWYRQDPGLGLRLIYFSYDVKMKEKGDIPEGYSVSREKKERFSLILESASTNQTSMYLCASSFADRTTNEKLFFGSGTQLSVL.